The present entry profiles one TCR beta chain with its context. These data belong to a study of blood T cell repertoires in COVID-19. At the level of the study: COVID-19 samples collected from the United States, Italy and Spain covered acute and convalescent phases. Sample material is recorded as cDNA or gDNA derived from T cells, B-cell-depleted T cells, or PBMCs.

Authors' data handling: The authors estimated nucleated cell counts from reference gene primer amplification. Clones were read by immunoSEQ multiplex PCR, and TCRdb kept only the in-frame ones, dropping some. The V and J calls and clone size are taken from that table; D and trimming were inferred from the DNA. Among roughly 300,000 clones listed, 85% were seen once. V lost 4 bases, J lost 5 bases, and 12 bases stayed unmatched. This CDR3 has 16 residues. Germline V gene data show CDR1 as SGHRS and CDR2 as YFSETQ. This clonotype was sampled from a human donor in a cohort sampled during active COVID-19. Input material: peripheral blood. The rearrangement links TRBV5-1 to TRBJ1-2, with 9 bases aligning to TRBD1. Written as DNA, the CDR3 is TGCGCCAGCAGCAGCAGCCGGGACAGGGACAAATATGGCTACACCTTC. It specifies CASSSSRDRDKYGYTF.